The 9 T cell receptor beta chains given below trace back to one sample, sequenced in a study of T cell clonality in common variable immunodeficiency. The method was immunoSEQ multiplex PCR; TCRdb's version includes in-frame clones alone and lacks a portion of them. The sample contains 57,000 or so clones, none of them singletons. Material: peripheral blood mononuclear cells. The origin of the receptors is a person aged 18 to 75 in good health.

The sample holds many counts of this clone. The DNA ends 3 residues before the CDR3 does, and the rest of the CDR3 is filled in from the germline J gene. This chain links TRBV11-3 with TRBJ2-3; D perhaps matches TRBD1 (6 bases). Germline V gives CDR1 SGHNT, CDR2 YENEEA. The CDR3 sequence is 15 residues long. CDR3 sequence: CASSLGGYTGKTQYF. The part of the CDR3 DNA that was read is TGTGCCAGCAGCTTAGGGGGTTACACAGGGAAAACG.

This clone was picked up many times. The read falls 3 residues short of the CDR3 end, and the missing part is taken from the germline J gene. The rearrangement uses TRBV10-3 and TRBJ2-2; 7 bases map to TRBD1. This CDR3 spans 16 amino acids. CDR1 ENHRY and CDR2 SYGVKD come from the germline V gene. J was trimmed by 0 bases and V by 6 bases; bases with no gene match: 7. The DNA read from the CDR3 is TGTGCCATCAGCGCCCGGGACAGCACGAACACCGGGGAG. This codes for CAISARDSTNTGE. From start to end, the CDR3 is CAISARDSTNTGELFF.

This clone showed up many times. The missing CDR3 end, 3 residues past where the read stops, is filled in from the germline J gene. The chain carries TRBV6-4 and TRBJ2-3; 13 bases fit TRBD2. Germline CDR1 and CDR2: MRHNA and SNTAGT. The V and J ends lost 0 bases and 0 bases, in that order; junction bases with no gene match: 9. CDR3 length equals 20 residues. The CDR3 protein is CASSDSGPGLAGVSTDTQYF. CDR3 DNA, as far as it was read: TGTGCCAGCAGTGACTCGGGGCCCGGACTAGCGGGAGTAAGCACAGATACG.

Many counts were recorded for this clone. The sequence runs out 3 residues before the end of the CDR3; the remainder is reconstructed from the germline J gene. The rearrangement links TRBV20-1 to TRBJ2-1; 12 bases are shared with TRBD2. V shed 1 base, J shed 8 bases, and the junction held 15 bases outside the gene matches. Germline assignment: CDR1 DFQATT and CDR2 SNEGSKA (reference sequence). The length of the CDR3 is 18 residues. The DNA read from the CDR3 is TGCAGTGCTAGAGCCTCCGGGGCGACTAGCGGGAGTGGTTATGAG. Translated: CSARASGATSGSGYE. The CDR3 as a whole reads CSARASGATSGSGYEQFF.

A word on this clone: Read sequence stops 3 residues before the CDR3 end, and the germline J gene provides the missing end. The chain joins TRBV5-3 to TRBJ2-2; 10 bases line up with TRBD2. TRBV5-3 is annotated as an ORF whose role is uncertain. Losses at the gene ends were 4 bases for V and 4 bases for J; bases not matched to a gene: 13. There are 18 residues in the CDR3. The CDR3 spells CARSLIPGLATGTGELFF. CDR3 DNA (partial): TGTGCCAGAAGCCTTATCCCGGGACTAGCGACGGGCACCGGGGAG.

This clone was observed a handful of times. CDR3 sequence reads: CASREGAYNEQFF. Incomplete CDR3 DNA: TGTGCCAGCAGGGAAGGGGCCTACAATGAG. The chain has TRBV11-1 and TRBJ2-1; D is possibly TRBD1 (5 bases). The CDR3 extends 3 residues past the end of the read, so its final part is completed from the germline J gene. The germline V and J ends were trimmed by 6 bases and 2 bases, with 8 bases remaining between them. Germline-derived CDR1 and CDR2 are SGHAT and FQDESV (reference sequence). The CDR3 contains 13 residues. Variable domain in full (rest from reference TRBV11-1 and TRBJ2-1): EAEVAQSPRYKITEKSQAVAFWCDPISGHATLYWYRQILGQGPELLVQFQDESVVDDSQLPKDRFSAERLKGVDSTLKIQPAELGDSAMYLCASREGAYNEQFFGPGTRLTVL.

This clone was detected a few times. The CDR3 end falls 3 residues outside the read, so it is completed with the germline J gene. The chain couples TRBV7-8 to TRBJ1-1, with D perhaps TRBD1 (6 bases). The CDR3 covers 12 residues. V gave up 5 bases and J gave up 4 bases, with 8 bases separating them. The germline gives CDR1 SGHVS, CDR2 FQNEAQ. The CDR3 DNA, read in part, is TGTGCCAGCAGCCACAGGGCCACTGAA. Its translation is CASSHRATE. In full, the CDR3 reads CASSHRATEAFF. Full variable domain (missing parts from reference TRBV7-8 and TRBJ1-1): GAGVSQSPRYKVAKRGQDVALRCDPISGHVSLFWYQQALGQGPEFLTYFQNEAQLDKSGLPSDRFFAERPEGSVSTLKIQRTQQEDSAVYLCASSHRATEAFFGQGTRLTVV.

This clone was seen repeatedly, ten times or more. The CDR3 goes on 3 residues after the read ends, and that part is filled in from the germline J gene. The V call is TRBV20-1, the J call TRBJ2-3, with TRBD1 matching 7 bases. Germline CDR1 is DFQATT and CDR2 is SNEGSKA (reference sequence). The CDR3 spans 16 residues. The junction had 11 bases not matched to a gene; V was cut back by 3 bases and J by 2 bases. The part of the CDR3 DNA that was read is TGCAGTGCTAGTTTGGGTCAGGGGGTCGTCACAGATACG. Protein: CSASLGQGVVTDT. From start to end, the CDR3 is CSASLGQGVVTDTQYF.

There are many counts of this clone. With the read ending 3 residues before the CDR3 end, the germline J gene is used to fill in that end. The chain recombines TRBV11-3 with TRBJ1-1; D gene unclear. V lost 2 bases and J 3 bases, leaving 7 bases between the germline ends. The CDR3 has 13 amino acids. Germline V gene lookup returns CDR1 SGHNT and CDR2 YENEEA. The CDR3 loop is CASSLTQYTEAFF. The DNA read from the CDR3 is TGTGCCAGCAGCTTAACCCAGTACACTGAA.